One sample yielded the 29 T cell receptor beta chains listed below, sequenced in a study of control samples from healthy donors and cancer patients. The method was immunoSEQ multiplex PCR; TCRdb's version includes in-frame clones alone and lacks a portion of them. The table lists around 230,000 clones, around 94% of them singletons. The sample comprised blood. These receptors came from a man aged 50 or older in good health.

CDR3 nucleotides: TGTGCCAGCGGCCGGGACAGGGCGTTCTCTGGCTACACCTTC. This encodes CASGRDRAFSGYTF. The chain recombines TRBV7-3 with TRBJ1-2; 9 bases are a match to TRBD1. CDR1 and CDR2 from the germline V gene are SGHTA and FQGTGA. Trimming took 8 bases from V and 7 from J; bases not matched to a gene: 11. The CDR3 has 14 amino acids.

The chain employs TRBV18 and TRBJ2-3, with D maybe TRBD2 (5 bases). CDR3 length equals 15 residues. Germline values: CDR1 KGHSH, CDR2 LQKENI. V gave up 3 bases and J gave up 6 bases, with 16 bases separating them. The chain's CDR3 is CASSPDSTKRDTQYF. CDR3 nucleotide sequence: TGTGCCAGCTCACCGGACTCGACAAAACGGGATACGCAGTATTTT.

This clone was seen just once. This chain uses TRBV12-3 or TRBV12-4 with TRBJ2-3, with D uncertain. V dropped 8 bases and J dropped 0 bases, with 9 bases sitting between them. The CDR3 spans 13 residues. This CDR3 is CASEKQSTDTQYF. CDR3 nucleotide sequence: TGTGCCAGCGAGAAACAGAGCACAGATACGCAGTATTTT.

The chain uses TRBV28 and TRBJ1-5; 7 nucleotides agree with TRBD1. V lost 5 bases, J lost 5 bases, and 0 bases stayed unmatched. Germline lookup yields CDR1 MDHEN and CDR2 SYDVKM. This CDR3 is 12 amino acids long. The CDR3 sequence: CASSQGDQPQHF. The DNA for the CDR3 is TGTGCCAGCAGTCAGGGGGATCAGCCCCAGCATTTT.

The rearrangement links TRBV6-2 or TRBV6-3 to TRBJ2-3, with D maybe TRBD2 (5 bases). V was clipped by 5 bases and J by 3 bases, with 18 bases between them. The length of the CDR3 is 16 residues. Germline CDR1 MNHEY, CDR2 SVGEGT. The CDR3 region has the DNA TGTGCCAGCAGTCACCCCTCGGACTTAACAACAGATACGCAGTATTTT. Protein: CASSHPSDLTTDTQYF.

The chain joins TRBV19 to TRBJ1-6; D unclear. CDR3 length: 14 amino acids. V dropped 0 bases and J dropped 9 bases, with 9 bases sitting between them. Germline V gene lookup returns CDR1 LNHDA and CDR2 SQIVND (reference sequence). DNA for the CDR3: TGTGCCAGTAGTATAGACATAACTCCTTCACCCCTCCACTTT. Translated: CASSIDITPSPLHF.

This clone was observed a single time. The rearrangement uses TRBV6-2 or TRBV6-3 and TRBJ2-5; TRBD1 aligns across 9 bases. CDR1 MNHEY and CDR2 SVGEGT come from the germline V gene. The ends lost 2 bases at V and 3 bases at J; junction bases unmatched: 10. The CDR3 loop spans 17 amino acids. The CDR3 sequence: CASSYLQGAIGEETQYF. CDR3 DNA: TGTGCCAGCAGTTACCTACAGGGGGCGATTGGAGAAGAGACCCAGTACTTC.

The chain is built from TRBV11-2 and TRBJ2-2; perhaps TRBD2 as D (6 bases). The germline CDR1 and CDR2 sequences are SGHAT and FQNNGV. Trimming pared 3 bases from V and 5 bases from J, leaving 13 bases between. CDR3 length: 15 residues. This CDR3 is CASSFGLRGTGELFF. CDR3 nucleotide sequence: TGTGCCAGCAGCTTCGGCCTCCGGGGGACCGGGGAGCTGTTTTTT.

The chain carries TRBV3-1 (or the pseudogene TRBV3-2) and TRBJ2-1, with TRBD2 identical over 13 bases. Per the germline V gene, CDR1 is LGHDT and CDR2 is YNNKEL (reference sequence). The CDR3 spans 15 residues. Trimming cost V 5 bases and J 9 bases; bases outside gene matches: 7. In DNA, the CDR3 is TGTGCCAGCAGCACTACTAGCGGGGGGGCCACTGAGCAGTTCTTC. Translating it yields CASSTTSGGATEQFF.

The rearrangement links TRBV27 to TRBJ1-2; no firm D call. V was shortened by 7 bases and J by 3 bases, with 15 bases between the two germline ends. The CDR3 is made up of 14 amino acids. Germline CDR1 and CDR2: MNHEY and SMNVEV (reference sequence). CDR3 sequence: CASTREGGDYGYTF. CDR3 sequence (DNA): TGTGCCAGCACCCGTGAAGGTGGGGACTATGGCTACACCTTC.

The count of this clone is one. The chain has TRBV2 and TRBJ1-1; D not resolved. The CDR3 consists of 12 residues. The germline CDR1 and CDR2 sequences are SNHLY and FYNNEI. V gave up 7 bases and J gave up 1 base, with 7 bases separating them. The CDR3 protein is CASTWGNTEAFF. DNA for the CDR3: TGTGCCAGCACATGGGGGAACACTGAAGCTTTCTTT.

V gene TRBV6-5 combines with J gene TRBJ1-6; D unresolved. Germline V lookup: CDR1 MNHEY, CDR2 SVGAGI. This CDR3 is 13 amino acids long. Trimming removed 8 bases at V and 7 bases at J, with 12 bases between. The DNA of the CDR3 is TGTGCCAGCCGGGGTGCCAGAAATTCACCCCTCCACTTT. Its protein product is CASRGARNSPLHF.

The rearrangement uses TRBV18 and TRBJ2-7; D is possibly TRBD1 (7 bases). V was clipped by 2 bases and J by 7 bases, with 15 bases between them. The CDR3 is 14 residues long. Germline loops: CDR1 KGHSH, CDR2 LQKENI. The CDR3 region is CASSPKEGAGEQYF. The DNA for the CDR3 is TGTGCCAGCTCACCAAAGGAGGGGGCGGGGGAGCAGTACTTC.

V gene TRBV7-2 combines with J gene TRBJ2-1; TRBD1 might be the D (6 bases). V shed 2 bases and J shed 4 bases, with 12 bases lying between them. This CDR3 spans 15 amino acids. Germline V gene lookup returns CDR1 SGHTA and CDR2 FQGNSA. The CDR3 nucleotides are TGTGCCAGCAGCTTACAGGGGTCAACTTACAATGAGCAGTTCTTC. It encodes CASSLQGSTYNEQFF.

The rearrangement uses TRBV19 and TRBJ1-2; no definite D call. The CDR3 runs to 15 residues. Germline V gene sequence: CDR1 LNHDA, CDR2 SQIVND (reference sequence). V gave up 1 base and J gave up 3 bases, with 12 bases separating them. CDR3 nucleotides: TGTGCCAGTAGTATAGGTGGGAACTTGGACTATGGCTACACCTTC. Translated: CASSIGGNLDYGYTF. The complete variable domain, with remaining parts taken from reference TRBV19 and TRBJ1-2, reads DGGITQSPKYLFRKEGQNVTLSCEQNLNHDAMYWYRQDPGQGLRLIYYSQIVNDFQKGDIAEGYSVSREKKESFPLTVTSAQKNPTAFYLCASSIGGNLDYGYTFGSGTRLTVV.

This rearrangement joins TRBV11-2 to TRBJ1-1; D ambiguous. This CDR3 is built from 14 residues. Trimming cost V 8 bases and J 4 bases, with 17 bases left between them. From germline, CDR1 is SGHAT and CDR2 FQNNGV. CDR3 sequence reads: CASCTSGGITEAFF. The CDR3 DNA reads as TGTGCCAGCTGTACTTCGGGTGGGATCACTGAAGCTTTCTTT.

This chain links TRBV12-3 or TRBV12-4 with TRBJ1-5, with unresolved D. This CDR3 has 13 residues. V lost 6 bases and J lost 7, with 13 bases in between. The CDR3 is CASSLQSGQPQHF. The CDR3 DNA sequence: TGTGCCAGCAGCTTACAATCAGGACAGCCCCAGCATTTT.

The CDR3 spells CASSEWTDYGYTF. CDR3 nucleotides: TGTGCCAGCAGTGAATGGACGGACTATGGCTACACCTTC. The genes are TRBV6-1 and TRBJ1-2; D is unclear. Trimming cost V 2 bases and J 3 bases, with 7 bases left between them. Germline V gene sequence: CDR1 MNHNS, CDR2 SASEGT. The CDR3 is 13 residues long.

The rearrangement uses TRBV5-1 and TRBJ1-1; D possibly corresponds to TRBD1 (5 bases). Per germline, CDR1 SGHRS and CDR2 YFSETQ. The CDR3 contains 14 residues. V lost 4 bases to trimming and J lost 4 bases, with 14 bases between them. The CDR3 loop is CASSPVSGGTEAFF. The CDR3 nucleotides read TGCGCCAGCAGCCCAGTGTCCGGGGGCACTGAAGCTTTCTTT. Full variable domain (remainder filled in from reference TRBV5-1 and TRBJ1-1): KAGVTQTPRYLIKTRGQQVTLSCSPISGHRSVSWYQQTPGQGLQFLFEYFSETQRNKGNFPGRFSGRQFSNSRSEMNVSTLELGDSALYLCASSPVSGGTEAFFGQGTRLTVV.

The chain combines TRBV7-9 with TRBJ2-1; D could derive from TRBD1 or TRBD2 (6 bases each). This CDR3 spans 12 amino acids. Trimming stripped 7 bases from V and 10 bases from J, with 14 bases between. Germline V lookup: CDR1 SEHNR, CDR2 FQNEAQ (reference sequence). The CDR3 DNA follows: TGTGCCAGCATCCGGAGGGGGGCCGAGCAGTTCTTC. This gives the protein CASIRRGAEQFF. Combining the CDR3 with reference TRBV7-9 and TRBJ2-1 gives the whole variable domain DTGVSQNPRHKITKRGQNVTFRCDPISEHNRLYWYRQTLGQGPEFLTYFQNEAQLEKSRLLSDRFSAERPKGSFSTLEIQRTEQGDSAMYLCASIRRGAEQFFGPGTRLTVL.

The chain carries TRBV30 and TRBJ1-2; the D is unclear. Trimming took off 4 bases at V and 3 bases at J, with 9 bases between the two ends. The CDR3 length is 12 residues. CDR1 and CDR2 from the germline V gene are GTSNPN and SVGIG (reference sequence). DNA of the CDR3: TGTGCCTGGACAACAGAGTACTATGGCTACACCTTC. This encodes CAWTTEYYGYTF.

J is TRBJ2-1 and V is TRBV19, with 10 bases fitting TRBD1. Germline CDR1 LNHDA, CDR2 SQIVND (reference sequence). Unmatched junction bases numbered 11, after V lost 6 bases and J lost 9 bases. The CDR3 is made up of 15 amino acids. This CDR3 is CASSPTGGALSEQFF. The CDR3 bases are TGTGCCAGTAGCCCGACAGGGGGCGCGTTGAGTGAGCAGTTCTTC.

Comments on this clone: Other DNA sequences in the same sample also yield this CDR3. The chain joins TRBV30 to TRBJ2-1; tentative D call: TRBD1 (6 bases). This CDR3 comprises 12 residues. The V gene's germline CDR1 is GTSNPN and CDR2 SVGIG (reference sequence). The V end lost 4 bases, the J end lost 7 bases, and 11 bases lay between the germline ends. The chain's CDR3 is CAWTTGSNEQFF. DNA of the CDR3: TGTGCCTGGACCACAGGGAGTAATGAGCAGTTCTTC.

The genes are TRBV5-1 and TRBJ1-5, with D unresolved. The V end lost 0 bases, the J end lost 4 bases, and 8 bases lay between the germline ends. The CDR3 is made up of 14 amino acids. From germline, CDR1 is SGHRS and CDR2 YFSETQ. CDR3 bases: TGCGCCAGCAGCTTGGGGGGATGGAATCAGCCCCAGCATTTT. Translating it yields CASSLGGWNQPQHF.

The rearrangement links TRBV24-1 to TRBJ1-2; D is unresolved. The V end was cut by 4 bases, the J end by 4 bases, with 12 bases between. The CDR3 length is 14 residues. Germline CDR1 is KGHDR and CDR2 is SFDVKD. In nucleotides, the CDR3 is TGTGCCACCAGTGACAATACAGTGAGCTATGGCTACACCTTC. Translation gives CATSDNTVSYGYTF.

This clone was seen just once. The chain links TRBV24-1 to TRBJ2-6; no firm D call. Per germline, CDR1 KGHDR and CDR2 SFDVKD. The CDR3 covers 13 residues. V dropped 6 bases and J dropped 0 bases, with 2 bases sitting between them. CDR3 in amino acids: CATSNSGANVLTF. In DNA, the CDR3 is TGTGCCACCAGTAACTCTGGGGCCAACGTCCTGACTTTC.

This chain uses TRBV7-8 with TRBJ1-4; 8 bases fit TRBD1. The V gene's germline CDR1 is SGHVS and CDR2 FQNEAQ. The trim removed 5 bases at V and 12 bases at J, leaving 20 bases unmatched. The CDR3 is made up of 17 amino acids. The CDR3, as DNA: TGTGCCAGCAGCCCAGGAGGGTTAGGTCAGGGGGCCCCAGAACTGTTTTTT. Amino acids: CASSPGGLGQGAPELFF.

The sample holds a few counts of this clone. The chain uses TRBV28 and TRBJ2-1; 7 nucleotides agree with TRBD1. This CDR3 has 12 residues. Germline trimming cut 6 bases from V and 15 bases from J; bases unmatched to any gene: 11. Germline V gene data show CDR1 as MDHEN and CDR2 as SYDVKM. CDR3 amino acids: CASRRFRDSPFF. CDR3 DNA sequence: TGTGCCAGCAGACGCTTCCGGGACAGTCCGTTCTTC.

The J gene is TRBJ1-5, the V gene TRBV6-2 or TRBV6-3; D remains ambiguous. The CDR3 has 12 residues. Germline lookup yields CDR1 MNHEY and CDR2 SVGEGT. Trimming left V 4 bases short and J 9 bases short, with 10 bases between. Written as DNA, the CDR3 is TGTGCCAGCAGTTGGACGGCCCGGCCCCAGCATTTT. It yields the protein CASSWTARPQHF.